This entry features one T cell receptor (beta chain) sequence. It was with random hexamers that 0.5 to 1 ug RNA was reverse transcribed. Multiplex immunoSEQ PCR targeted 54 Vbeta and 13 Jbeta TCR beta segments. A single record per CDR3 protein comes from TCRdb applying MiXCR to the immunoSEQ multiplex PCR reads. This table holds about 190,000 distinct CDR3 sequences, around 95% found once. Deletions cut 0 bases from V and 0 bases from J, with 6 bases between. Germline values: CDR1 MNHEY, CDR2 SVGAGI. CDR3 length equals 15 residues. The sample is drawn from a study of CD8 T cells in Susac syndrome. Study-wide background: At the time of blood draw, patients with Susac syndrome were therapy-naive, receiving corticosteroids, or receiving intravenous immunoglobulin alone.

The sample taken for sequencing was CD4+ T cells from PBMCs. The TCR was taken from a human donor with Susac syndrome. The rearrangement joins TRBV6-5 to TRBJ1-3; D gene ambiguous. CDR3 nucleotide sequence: TGTGCCAGCAGTTACTCTGGCAGCTCTGGAAACACCATATATTTT. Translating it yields CASSYSGSSGNTIYF.